These T cell receptor beta chains were read from a single sample in a study of control samples from healthy donors and cancer patients. Here immunoSEQ multiplex PCR was the method, and the copy in TCRdb shows in-frame clones only, minus some. This sample has 74,000 or so clones, with around nine tenths found just once. The sequenced sample was blood. The source of these receptors is a man between 45 and 60 years old in good health. Each CDR3 is given with its conserved first and last residue. The order of the fields is J gene, D gene, clone size, V gene, CDR3 DNA, CDR3 protein. D genes are given only for firm matches. Not all rows give a size; the values are once, few, many and, for expanded clones, a class.

J gene: TRBJ2-1
D gene: TRBD2
clone size: -
V gene: TRBV30
CDR3 DNA: TGTGCCTGGAGTGTACTAGCGGGGGGATACAATGAGCAGTTCTTC
CDR3 protein: CAWSVLAGGYNEQFF

J gene: TRBJ1-2
D gene: -
clone size: -
V gene: TRBV5-5
CDR3 DNA: TGTGCCAGCAGCCGAGACAAATCTAACTATGGCTACACCTTC
CDR3 protein: CASSRDKSNYGYTF

J gene: TRBJ2-3
D gene: TRBD1
clone size: few
V gene: TRBV12-5
CDR3 DNA: TGTGCTAGTGGTTCGGGACAGGGGGCAGATACGCAGTATTTT
CDR3 protein: CASGSGQGADTQYF

J gene: TRBJ1-1
D gene: -
clone size: -
V gene: TRBV11-2
CDR3 DNA: TGTGCCAGCAGCTCCCGGACAGTGAAAGCTTTCTTT
CDR3 protein: CASSSRTVKAFF

J gene: TRBJ1-6
D gene: -
clone size: -
V gene: TRBV7-2
CDR3 DNA: TGTGCCAGCAGCAACCGGAATTCACCCCTCCACTTT
CDR3 protein: CASSNRNSPLHF

J gene: TRBJ1-2
D gene: -
clone size: -
V gene: TRBV6-1
CDR3 DNA: TGTGCCAGCAGTGAAAGGCAGGGAGGGGGAGGCTACACCTTC
CDR3 protein: CASSERQGGGGYTF

J gene: TRBJ2-7
D gene: TRBD1
clone size: -
V gene: TRBV11-2
CDR3 DNA: TGTGCCAGCACCCCCGGGCAGGGGGCCTACGAGCAGTACTTC
CDR3 protein: CASTPGQGAYEQYF

J gene: TRBJ2-1
D gene: -
clone size: -
V gene: TRBV29-1
CDR3 DNA: TGCAGCGTTATTGGGCTCACCTCCTACAATGAGCAGTTCTTC
CDR3 protein: CSVIGLTSYNEQFF

J gene: TRBJ1-1
D gene: TRBD1
clone size: -
V gene: TRBV6-5
CDR3 DNA: TGTGCCAGCTCAATAGAGGGCAGGGGGGGGACTGAAGCTTTCTTT
CDR3 protein: CASSIEGRGGTEAFF

J gene: TRBJ1-3
D gene: -
clone size: -
V gene: TRBV3-1/TRBV3-2
CDR3 DNA: TGTGCCAGCAGCCAAGTAGGGACTGGAAACACCATATATTTT
CDR3 protein: CASSQVGTGNTIYF

J gene: TRBJ1-1
D gene: -
clone size: few
V gene: TRBV6-5
CDR3 DNA: TGTGCCAGCATAGGAGGAGCGGGGGGAAGGACTGAAGCTTTCTTT
CDR3 protein: CASIGGAGGRTEAFF

J gene: TRBJ1-4
D gene: -
clone size: -
V gene: TRBV30
CDR3 DNA: TGTGCCTCCAGACGGGGGAGAGCAACTAATGAAAAACTGTTTTTT
CDR3 protein: CASRRGRATNEKLFF

J gene: TRBJ1-2
D gene: -
clone size: -
V gene: TRBV4-1
CDR3 DNA: TGCGCCAGCAGCCAAGAGGGAGGGTGGGATGGCTACACCTTC
CDR3 protein: CASSQEGGWDGYTF

J gene: TRBJ2-5
D gene: -
clone size: -
V gene: TRBV24-1
CDR3 DNA: TGTGCCACCAGTCCCCTAACCGACGGCCAAGAGACCCAGTACTTC
CDR3 protein: CATSPLTDGQETQYF

J gene: TRBJ1-2
D gene: -
clone size: -
V gene: TRBV30
CDR3 DNA: TGTGCCTGGACCGGACAGATTAACTATGGCTACACCTTC
CDR3 protein: CAWTGQINYGYTF

J gene: TRBJ2-5
D gene: TRBD1
clone size: -
V gene: TRBV5-1
CDR3 DNA: TGCGCCAGCGGACCGACAGGGGCTATGGAGACCCAGTACTTC
CDR3 protein: CASGPTGAMETQYF

J gene: TRBJ1-2
D gene: -
clone size: -
V gene: TRBV14
CDR3 DNA: TGTGCCAGCAGCCAAGATGTGGGGGAAGCTCCCCATGGCTACACCTTC
CDR3 protein: CASSQDVGEAPHGYTF

J gene: TRBJ1-6
D gene: TRBD1
clone size: once
V gene: TRBV7-2
CDR3 DNA: TGTGCCAGCAGTTTATCGGGACAGGCTTATAATTCACCCCTCCACTTT
CDR3 protein: CASSLSGQAYNSPLHF

J gene: TRBJ1-2
D gene: -
clone size: once
V gene: TRBV6-2/TRBV6-3
CDR3 DNA: TGTGCCAGCAGTTCTCCCGGGACTAACTATGGCTACACCTTC
CDR3 protein: CASSSPGTNYGYTF

J gene: TRBJ2-1
D gene: -
clone size: -
V gene: TRBV6-1
CDR3 DNA: TGTGCCAGCAGTGTCCCCCCTCGGGGGGCTGGACTGGGAGAGCAGTTCTTC
CDR3 protein: CASSVPPRGAGLGEQFF

J gene: TRBJ2-2
D gene: -
clone size: -
V gene: TRBV27
CDR3 DNA: TGTGCCAGCAGTTTATCAGGACAGACCACCGGGGAGCTGTTTTTT
CDR3 protein: CASSLSGQTTGELFF

J gene: TRBJ1-1
D gene: -
clone size: -
V gene: TRBV12-3/TRBV12-4
CDR3 DNA: TGTGCCAGCCGGGACGGACATCGTCGCGCTTTCTTT
CDR3 protein: CASRDGHRRAFF

J gene: TRBJ2-3
D gene: TRBD1
clone size: -
V gene: TRBV9
CDR3 DNA: TGTGCCAGCAGCATAGGGGCAGGGGGCCGTCGAAGCACAGATACGCAGTATTTT
CDR3 protein: CASSIGAGGRRSTDTQYF